The T cell receptor beta chain described here comes from a study of radiation and T cells in renal cell carcinoma. V was pared by 7 bases and J by 3 bases, with 10 bases between. In germline, CDR1 is SNHLY, CDR2 FYNNEI. The CDR3 has 13 amino acids. The assay was immunoSEQ multiplex PCR, and TCRdb's table has in-frame clones only and misses some. Of about 150,000 clones listed, approximately 90% are singletons. Time point meaning: baseline pretreatment blood. Noted treatment: 15 Gy SBRT to primary tumor, nephrectomy 4 weeks later. Clear cell pathology was present in this patient's renal cell carcinoma. Sequencing was performed on blood, taken from a patient whose treatment included radiotherapy and nephrectomy. The chain carries TRBV2 and TRBJ2-1; D ambiguous. The TCR originated in a woman aged 45 to 65 with renal cell carcinoma. The CDR3: CASKDGHYNEQFF. DNA for the CDR3: TGTGCCAGCAAGGACGGGCACTACAATGAGCAGTTCTTC.